The 2 T cell receptor beta chains listed next were all sequenced from one sample in a study of blood T cell repertoires in COVID-19. Measured with immunoSEQ multiplex PCR; TCRdb has only the in-frame clones, and not every one. Counted here are about 240,000 clones, about four fifths occurring once; the ten biggest clones make up roughly a tenth. What was sequenced was peripheral blood. Receptor source: an elderly woman with acute or convalescent COVID-19.

This clone was recorded only once. V usage is TRBV7-2 and J usage is TRBJ1-3; 9 bases map to TRBD1. CDR3 size: 15 residues. Germline CDR1 and CDR2: SGHTA and FQGNSA. With 1 base clipped from V and 2 bases from J, the junction kept 0 bases outside the gene matches. The CDR3 region has the DNA TGTGCCAGCAGCTTAGGGACAGGGGCTGGAAACACCATATATTTT. Its protein is CASSLGTGAGNTIYF.

The J gene is TRBJ2-5, the V gene TRBV2; 7 bases are shared with TRBD2. The CDR3 has 15 amino acids. Trimming took 4 bases from V and 1 from J; bases not matched to a gene: 6. Germline CDR1 reads SNHLY; CDR2 reads FYNNEI. The CDR3 sequence is CASSVGEGSQETQYF. Here the CDR3 DNA reads TGTGCCAGCAGTGTGGGGGAGGGTTCCCAAGAGACCCAGTACTTC.